The 30 T cell receptor beta chains given below trace back to one sample, sequenced in a study of T cells in Graves' hyperthyroidism and ophthalmopathy. TCR beta CDR3 regions were amplified from RNA. Researchers ran a first-round RT-PCR on the TCR CDR3 using the HTBI primer set. TCRdb re-derived calls from the multiplex PCR reads in MiXCR, one entry per CDR3 protein. The repertoire holds some 490,000 distinct CDR3 sequences, approximately 23% seen once, with approximately 49% in the top ten. Sequencing used blood. The receptor source for this set is a woman aged 70-85 years with Graves' ophthalmopathy.

This clonotype was counted many times. The CDR3 protein is CASSDQPIVGGVGETQYF. CDR3 coding DNA: TGTGCCAGCAGTGACCAGCCAATTGTAGGGGGTGTTGGAGAGACCCAGTACTTC. V gene TRBV6-1 combines with J gene TRBJ2-5, with D maybe TRBD1 (6 bases). V lost 3 bases and J lost 4, with 24 bases in between. This CDR3 has 18 amino acids. Germline V gene lookup returns CDR1 MNHNS and CDR2 SASEGT.

This clonotype has ten or more counts. The rearrangement joins TRBV2 to TRBJ2-3, with TRBD1 identical over 7 bases. J lost 5 bases, V lost 8 bases, and 4 bases had no gene match. This CDR3 region has 12 residues. Germline values: CDR1 SNHLY, CDR2 FYNNEI. This CDR3 reads CASGTALDTQYF. The CDR3 DNA is TGTGCCAGCGGGACAGCGTTAGATACGCAGTATTTT. The full variable domain, completed using reference TRBV2 and TRBJ2-3, is EPEVTQTPSHQVTQMGQEVILRCVPISNHLYFYWYRQILGQKVEFLVSFYNNEISEKSEIFDDQFSVERPDGSNFTLKIRSTKLEDSAMYFCASGTALDTQYFGPGTRLTVL.

The chain combines TRBV20-1 with TRBJ2-6, with 8 positions matching TRBD1. Trimming cost V 6 bases and J 8 bases; bases outside gene matches: 18. The CDR3 length is 17 residues. The germline gives CDR1 DFQATT, CDR2 SNEGSKA (reference sequence). The CDR3 DNA reads as TGCAGTGCCGTGGACAGGGCCTTTCTCCTGGGGCCCAACGTCCTGACTTTC. This gives the protein CSAVDRAFLLGPNVLTF.

This clonotype was seen a few times. V and J are TRBV6-1 and TRBJ2-1; 8 nucleotides line up with TRBD2. This CDR3 contains 16 residues. The germline CDR1 and CDR2 sequences are MNHNS and SASEGT. Germline trimming cut 8 bases from V and 2 bases from J; bases unmatched to any gene: 11. CDR3 sequence: CASESGSKLPYNEQFF. The CDR3 DNA reads as TGTGCCAGCGAGAGCGGGAGCAAACTACCCTACAATGAGCAGTTCTTC.

This rearrangement joins TRBV9 to TRBJ2-1; no reliable D call. CDR3 length: 13 residues. V lost 6 bases to trimming and J lost 9 bases, with 16 bases between them. CDR1 is SGDLS, CDR2 YYNGEE, per germline. The CDR3 bases are TGTGCCAGCACCTACCTTAGTGTGGGTGAGCAGTTCTTC. This sequence encodes CASTYLSVGEQFF.

This clonotype was seen a few times. The chain combines TRBV19 with TRBJ2-1; possible D gene TRBD2, 5 bases. V gave up 5 bases and J gave up 4 bases, with 15 bases separating them. Germline V gives CDR1 LNHDA, CDR2 SQIVND (reference sequence). The CDR3 has 15 residues. The CDR3 reads CASSPTTGFYNEQFF. For the CDR3, the DNA is TGTGCCAGTAGTCCGACAACGGGGTTTTACAATGAGCAGTTCTTC.

This clonotype has ten or more counts. The chain couples TRBV6-1 to TRBJ1-2; 9 bases line up with TRBD1. This CDR3 has 16 residues. The ends lost 2 bases at V and 8 bases at J; junction bases unmatched: 12. Germline lookup yields CDR1 MNHNS and CDR2 SASEGT. The CDR3 DNA reads as TGTGCCAGCAGTGAATCCCCCTTAGACAGGGGGAAAGGCTACACCTTC. Encoded protein: CASSESPLDRGKGYTF.

This clonotype was observed many times. The rearrangement uses TRBV7-2 and TRBJ2-7, with D possibly being TRBD2 (5 bases). V was shortened by 1 base and J by 6 bases, with 10 bases between the two germline ends. This CDR3 is 13 amino acids long. Germline CDR1 SGHTA, CDR2 FQGNSA. The CDR3 is CASSLGGLAEQYF. CDR3 DNA sequence: TGTGCCAGCAGCTTAGGAGGGCTAGCCGAGCAGTACTTC.

The chain uses TRBV3-1 and TRBJ1-2, with D perhaps TRBD1 (6 bases). V was pared by 0 bases and J by 8 bases, with 22 bases between. Germline CDR1 LGHDT, CDR2 YNNKEL (reference sequence). CDR3 length: 17 residues. CDR3 protein: CASSQELDRSHSNGYTF. CDR3 sequence (DNA): TGTGCCAGCAGCCAAGAATTGGACAGATCACATAGCAACGGCTACACCTTC.

This chain joins TRBV6-9 and TRBJ1-1; D remains unclear. Germline CDR1 reads MNHGY; CDR2 reads SVAAGI. V was clipped by 4 bases and J by 0 bases, with 18 bases between them. The CDR3 loop spans 17 amino acids. The CDR3 loop is CASSSDRRGLMNTEAFF. CDR3 coding DNA: TGTGCCAGCAGTTCGGACCGGAGAGGATTAATGAACACTGAAGCTTTCTTT.

V gene TRBV19 combines with J gene TRBJ2-2, with 12 nucleotides matching TRBD2. CDR1 is LNHDA and CDR2 is SQIVND in the germline V gene (reference sequence). The CDR3 length is 17 residues. V shed 5 bases and J 4 bases; nucleotides not matched to a gene: 8. CDR3 DNA sequence: TGTGCCAGTAGTTACTCTAGCGGGAGGGCCTCCACCGGGGAGCTGTTTTTT. This sequence encodes CASSYSSGRASTGELFF.

This clonotype turned up a few times. The chain has TRBV12-3 or TRBV12-4 and TRBJ2-7, with D maybe TRBD1 (6 bases). Trimming shortened V by 3 bases and J by 4 bases, and 16 bases separated the two germline ends. CDR3 length: 15 amino acids. Written as DNA, the CDR3 is TGTGCCAGCAGTTTGGGCAAAGGTCAGGGGTACGAGCAGTACTTC. Encoded protein: CASSLGKGQGYEQYF.

The chain has TRBV6-6 and TRBJ1-1; a weak D match, TRBD1 (6 bases). The CDR3 is made up of 14 amino acids. V was cut by 2 bases and J by 2 bases, with 9 bases left in between. Looked up from germline, CDR1 is MNHNY and CDR2 is SVGAGI (reference sequence). CDR3 region: CASSYGGPNTEAFF. In nucleotides, the CDR3 is TGTGCCAGCAGTTACGGGGGGCCCAACACTGAAGCTTTCTTT.

This chain links TRBV30 with TRBJ2-3, with TRBD2 identical over 14 bases. Trimming at V came to 8 bases and at J to 0 bases, leaving 4 bases not matched to a gene. This CDR3 is built from 15 residues. CDR1 is GTSNPN, CDR2 SVGIG, per germline (reference sequence). CDR3 DNA: TGTGCCGGGACTAGCGGGAGAGTTAGCACAGATACGCAGTATTTT. Encoded protein: CAGTSGRVSTDTQYF.

This clonotype was seen repeatedly, ten times or more. The rearrangement joins TRBV24-1 to TRBJ2-1, with 10 bases lining up with TRBD2. CDR3 length: 17 residues. With 2 bases clipped from V and 0 bases from J, the junction kept 3 bases outside the gene matches. The V gene's germline CDR1 is KGHDR and CDR2 SFDVKD. The chain's CDR3 is CATSDSSGRNSYNEQFF. Written as DNA, the CDR3 is TGTGCCACCAGTGATTCTAGCGGGAGAAACTCCTACAATGAGCAGTTCTTC.

J is TRBJ1-6 and V is TRBV6-2 or TRBV6-3; 7 bases fit TRBD1. Germline CDR1 MNHEY, CDR2 SVGEGT. After removal of 1 base from V and 7 bases from J, the junction contained 13 bases not matched to a gene. This CDR3 is built from 18 residues. The CDR3 DNA reads as TGTGCCAGCAGTTACTTGCATCCGGGACAGCCCCAAAATTCACCCCTCCACTTT. Protein product: CASSYLHPGQPQNSPLHF.

This clonotype was seen a handful of times. The chain is built from TRBV5-1 and TRBJ1-2, with D maybe TRBD1 (6 bases). Trimming shortened V by 0 bases and J by 9 bases, and 15 bases separated the two germline ends. CDR3 size: 14 residues. Germline values: CDR1 SGHRS, CDR2 YFSETQ. CDR3 nucleotides: TGCGCCAGCAGCTTGGAAGGGGGAGGAGGGCGCTACACCTTC. Translation gives CASSLEGGGGRYTF.

The CDR3 DNA follows: TGTGCCAGCAGATTAGGGTCAAGCGGGAGAAGCTACGAGCAGTACTTC. Protein product: CASRLGSSGRSYEQYF. This sequence joins TRBV27 and TRBJ2-7; 8 bases map to TRBD2. This CDR3 region has 16 residues. The V gene end was trimmed by 6 bases and the J gene end by 3 bases; junction bases not matched to a gene: 13. Per the germline V gene, CDR1 is MNHEY and CDR2 is SMNVEV (reference sequence).

The J gene is TRBJ2-3, the V gene TRBV29-1; 10 nucleotides agree with TRBD2. This CDR3 region has 18 residues. Looked up from germline, CDR1 is SQVTM and CDR2 is ANQGSEA. J lost 0 bases, V lost 7 bases, and 16 bases had no gene match. The CDR3 sequence: CSAGGGLAESFSTDTQYF. The CDR3, as DNA: TGCAGCGCTGGGGGTGGACTAGCGGAGTCCTTTAGCACAGATACGCAGTATTTT.

Comment on this clonotype: The junction departs from germline at one end; a sequencing error may be responsible. The chain uses TRBV6-1 and TRBJ1-1; 9 bases align to TRBD1. Per germline, CDR1 MNHNS and CDR2 SASEGT. The CDR3 totals 15 residues. CDR3 residues: CTSSRTGVLNTEAFF. CDR3 bases: TGTACCAGCAGTAGGACAGGGGTACTAAACACTGAAGCTTTCTTT.

This clonotype was seen many times. The rearrangement uses TRBV5-1 and TRBJ2-3; no clear D gene. The CDR3 loop spans 14 amino acids. CDR1 and CDR2 (germline): SGHRS, YFSETQ. Trimming pared 0 bases from V and 5 bases from J, leaving 10 bases between. CDR3 sequence: CASSLVASQDTQYF. As DNA, the CDR3 is TGCGCCAGCAGCTTGGTGGCGAGCCAAGATACGCAGTATTTT.

J is TRBJ2-3 and V is TRBV6-1, with 13 bases that match TRBD2. Germline CDR1 MNHNS, CDR2 SASEGT. This CDR3 is built from 16 residues. V lost 7 bases and J lost 1; bases outside the gene matches: 5. CDR3 amino acids: CASIPGLAGGTDTQYF. DNA of the CDR3: TGTGCCAGCATTCCAGGACTAGCGGGGGGCACAGATACGCAGTATTTT.

At least ten counts were recorded for this clonotype. V and J are TRBV12-3 or TRBV12-4 and TRBJ2-7; either TRBD1 or TRBD2 may supply D (5 bases each). CDR3 length equals 14 residues. The V and J ends lost 6 bases and 7 bases respectively, with 19 bases between them. CDR3 sequence: CASRPSGAPGEQYF. CDR3 bases: TGTGCCAGCAGGCCTTCCGGGGCCCCGGGGGAGCAGTACTTC.

Comment on this clonotype: This may arise from a read error, as a much more abundant clone is one base away. The chain carries TRBV28 and TRBJ2-7, with 11 bases matching TRBD1. The V gene end was trimmed by 6 bases and the J gene end by 4 bases; junction bases not matched to a gene: 5. Germline V CDR1 and CDR2: MDHEN, SYDVKM. This CDR3 is 14 amino acids long. The CDR3 nucleotides are TGTGCCAGCAGGCGGACAGGGGGCAAATACGAGCAGTACTTC. It codes for CASRRTGGKYEQYF.

This clonotype was counted ten times or more. This chain connects TRBV11-2 to TRBJ2-7, with D perhaps given as TRBD1 or TRBD2 (6 bases each). The V end lost 5 bases, the J end lost 4 bases, and 21 bases lay between the germline ends. The CDR3 is 16 amino acids. Germline CDR1 is SGHAT and CDR2 is FQNNGV. CDR3 amino acids: CASSPLAENREYEQYF. The CDR3 DNA sequence: TGTGCCAGCAGCCCCTTAGCGGAAAACAGGGAATACGAGCAGTACTTC.

This clonotype was counted between two and nine times. V and J are TRBV5-5 and TRBJ2-7; 7 positions agree with TRBD1. The junction had 5 bases not matched to a gene; V was cut back by 2 bases and J by 6 bases. Germline V CDR1 and CDR2: SGHKS, YYEKEE (reference sequence). This CDR3 has 13 amino acids. CDR3 nucleotides: TGTGCCAGCAGCTTAGGGACAGCGACCGAGCAGTACTTC. Its translation is CASSLGTATEQYF.

This clonotype showed up many times. This chain connects TRBV27 to TRBJ2-1; 10 bases align to TRBD2. The CDR3 length is 16 residues. V shed 5 bases and J 6 bases; nucleotides not matched to a gene: 10. From germline, CDR1 is MNHEY and CDR2 SMNVEV (reference sequence). The CDR3 sequence: CASSATASGSGNEQFF. The CDR3 region has the DNA TGTGCCAGCAGTGCGACCGCTAGCGGGAGTGGCAATGAGCAGTTCTTC.

The table lists this clonotype with a few counts. The chain is built from TRBV30 and TRBJ1-4, with no clear D. This CDR3 comprises 12 residues. Trimming stripped 8 bases from V and 4 bases from J, with 11 bases between. Per germline, CDR1 GTSNPN and CDR2 SVGIG (reference sequence). The CDR3 is CARSVGNEKLFF. The CDR3 nucleotides are TGTGCCCGAAGCGTTGGTAATGAAAAACTGTTTTTT.

This clonotype came up a few times. CDR3 residues: CSASDRGYEQYF. CDR3 sequence (DNA): TGCAGTGCTAGTGACAGGGGCTACGAGCAGTACTTC. This chain uses TRBV20-1 with TRBJ2-7; 8 positions agree with TRBD1. CDR3 size: 12 residues. Trimming cost V 3 bases and J 3 bases; bases outside gene matches: 1. CDR1 is DFQATT, CDR2 SNEGSKA, per germline (reference sequence).

The chain recombines TRBV10-1 with TRBJ2-3, with 7 nucleotides matching TRBD2. Germline values: CDR1 WNHNN, CDR2 SYGVQD (reference sequence). The CDR3 length is 19 residues. Trimming removed 0 bases from V and 8 bases from J; junction bases left unmatched: 20. The CDR3 sequence: CASSESISVSGTEGSTQYF. For the CDR3, the DNA is TGCGCCAGCAGTGAGTCGATATCTGTGAGCGGGACCGAAGGGAGTACGCAGTATTTT.